Sequencing of this T cell receptor beta chain was carried out in a study of CXCR3-negative and CXCR3-positive naive CD8 T cells (dated by TCRdb to about 2019). For the study in its entirety: In total, roughly 140 million TRB reads were obtained, corresponding to roughly 1.5 +/- 0.3 million reads per library. Diversity and physicochemical repertoire analyses covered 10 to 11 donors pooled from two independent experiments. For the TRBV-TRBJ cluster analysis, the naive subsets came from 5 donors, while the memory cells came from 3 donors. What the authors observed across the whole study: Surface CD5, linked to self-reactivity in mice, was comparable between naive subsets; TCR interaction strength was therefore also inferred from TRB CDR3 physicochemical properties. Repertoire diversity was comparably high in both naive subsets but much lower in memory CD8+ T cells. Because CXCR3 expression was partially decreased after cryopreservation, freshly isolated PBMCs were used for most assays. TRB CDR3s from CXCR3-positive naive cells showed higher hydrophobicity (lower Kidera factor 4), lower energy, and higher strength and volume indices than CXCR3-negative naive cells. Naive CXCR3-negative and CXCR3-positive cells from the same donor showed similar TRBV-TRBJ usage, whereas memory cells showed distinct patterns.

Sequenced using a NextSeq 550. The Human TCR Profiling Kit (MiLaboratory) was used to prepare UMI-labeled 5' RACE TRB cDNA libraries. The full amount of extracted RNA was used for cDNA synthesis, and the full amount of resulting cDNA was used for PCR amplification. Libraries were prepared in parallel with an identical number of PCR cycles. The original methods were these. About 50,000 +/- 10,000 unique UMI-labeled TRB cDNA molecules per library were extracted with MIGEC and MiXCR, with at least two reads per UMI required. On average, around 40,000 +/- 10,000 functional in-frame TRB CDR3 nucleotide clonotypes lacking stop codons were found per library. After downsampling to 5000 UMI-labeled TRB molecules per sample, diversity metrics, including normalized Shannon-Wiener and Chao1, were computed in VDJtools. VDJtools computed clonotype-size-weighted physicochemical properties of the central five CDR3 residues: interaction energy, strength, volume and Kidera factor 4. With the reads reprocessed by TCRdb, a single entry stands for each CDR3 protein sequence and no DNA is reported. The V and J calls were determined by TCRdb, not by the authors. Per the sample table, the count is fewer than 55,000 distinct CDR3 sequences. Roughly 1.5% of the sample is taken by the ten largest.

Each CD8+ T cell subset was flow-sorted in triplicate, with 300,000 cells per subset placed directly into RLT lysis buffer. Naive CD8+ T cells were defined stringently as CD45RO-CCR7+CD27+CD95- to exclude memory contaminants. Standard density gradient centrifugation was used to isolate peripheral blood mononuclear cells from buffy coats. Naive CXCR3-negative and CXCR3-positive CD8+ T cells were flow-sorted on a FACSAria III. Total RNA was extracted from sorted cells using an RNeasy Mini Kit. CDR1 PRHDT and CDR2 FYEKMQ were looked up in the germline V gene (reference sequence). From the cysteine through the phenylalanine, the CDR3 covers 15 amino acids. No DNA is recorded. As regards this clonotype: Its antigen is not yet known.

Recombination connected TRBV13 to TRBJ2-1; as DNA is missing, the TRBD1 call by TCRdb cannot be tested. Sequencing used naive CXCR3- CD8+ T cells from blood. The cell subset or site tag for this specimen amounts to: CD45RO-CCR7+CD27+CD95- naive CD8+ T cells lacking CXCR3 (TNR3-). The sequence came from a human donor in good health. Some clones in this sample may be carry-over from other donors' samples. The CDR3: CASSVWTGRRGEQFF.